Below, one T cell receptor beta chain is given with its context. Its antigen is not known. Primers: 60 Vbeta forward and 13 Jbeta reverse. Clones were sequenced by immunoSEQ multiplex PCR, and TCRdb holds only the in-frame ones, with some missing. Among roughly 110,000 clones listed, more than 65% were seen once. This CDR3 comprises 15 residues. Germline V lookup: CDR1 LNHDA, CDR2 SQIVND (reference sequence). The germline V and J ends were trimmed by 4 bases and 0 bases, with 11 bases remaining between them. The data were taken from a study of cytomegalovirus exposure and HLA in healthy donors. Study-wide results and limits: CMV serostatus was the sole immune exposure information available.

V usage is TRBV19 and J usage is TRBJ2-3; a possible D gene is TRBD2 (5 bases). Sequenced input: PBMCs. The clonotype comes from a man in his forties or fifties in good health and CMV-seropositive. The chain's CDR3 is CASSTRDTSTDTQYF. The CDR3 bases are TGTGCCAGTAGTACTCGGGATACTAGCACAGATACGCAGTATTTT. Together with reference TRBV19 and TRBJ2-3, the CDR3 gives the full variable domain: DGGITQSPKYLFRKEGQNVTLSCEQNLNHDAMYWYRQDPGQGLRLIYYSQIVNDFQKGDIAEGYSVSREKKESFPLTVTSAQKNPTAFYLCASSTRDTSTDTQYFGPGTRLTVL.